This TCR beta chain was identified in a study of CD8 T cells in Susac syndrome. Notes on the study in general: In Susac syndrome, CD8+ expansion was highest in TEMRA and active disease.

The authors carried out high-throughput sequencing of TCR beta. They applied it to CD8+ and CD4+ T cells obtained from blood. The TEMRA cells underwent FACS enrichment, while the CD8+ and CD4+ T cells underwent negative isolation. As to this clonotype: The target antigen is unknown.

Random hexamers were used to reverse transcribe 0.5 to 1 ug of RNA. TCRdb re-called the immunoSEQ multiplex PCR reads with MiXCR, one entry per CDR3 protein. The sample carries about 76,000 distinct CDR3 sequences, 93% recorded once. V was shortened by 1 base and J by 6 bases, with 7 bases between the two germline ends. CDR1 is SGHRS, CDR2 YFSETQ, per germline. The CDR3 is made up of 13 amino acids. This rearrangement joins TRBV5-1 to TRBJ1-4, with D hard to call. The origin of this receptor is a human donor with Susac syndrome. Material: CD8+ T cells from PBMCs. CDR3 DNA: TGCGCCAGCAGCTTGACGGAGGATGAAAAACTGTTTTTT. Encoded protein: CASSLTEDEKLFF.